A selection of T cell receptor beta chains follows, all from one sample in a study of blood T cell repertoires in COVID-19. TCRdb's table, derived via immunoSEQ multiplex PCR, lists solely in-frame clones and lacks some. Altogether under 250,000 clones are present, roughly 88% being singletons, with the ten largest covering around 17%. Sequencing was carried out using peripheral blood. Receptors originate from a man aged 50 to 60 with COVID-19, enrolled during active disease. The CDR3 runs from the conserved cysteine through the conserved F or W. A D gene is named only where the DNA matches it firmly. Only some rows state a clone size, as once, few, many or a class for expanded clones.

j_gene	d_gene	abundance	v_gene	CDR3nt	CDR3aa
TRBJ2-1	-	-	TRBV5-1	TGCGCCAGCAGCTTAGCGGACGTTACAGTAAATGAGCAGTTCTTC	CASSLADVTVNEQFF
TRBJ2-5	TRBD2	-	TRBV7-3	TGTGCCAGCAGCTTGGCGGGGGGGCTTGAGACCCAGTACTTC	CASSLAGGLETQYF
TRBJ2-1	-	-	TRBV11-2	TGTGCCAGCGGAGGGACGACAGGGAGTAATGAGCAGTTCTTC	CASGGTTGSNEQFF
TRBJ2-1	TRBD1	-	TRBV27	TGTGCCAGCACTCATCTCGGGACAGGGGTGTACAATGAGCAGTTCTTC	CASTHLGTGVYNEQFF
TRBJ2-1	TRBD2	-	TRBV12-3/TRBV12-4	TGTGCCAGCCGGACTAGTTACAATGAGCAGTTCTTC	CASRTSYNEQFF
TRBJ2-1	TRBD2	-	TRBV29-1	TGCAGCGTTGCAGGGTACGCGGGAGGGGGGTCCTACAATGAGCAGTTCTTC	CSVAGYAGGGSYNEQFF
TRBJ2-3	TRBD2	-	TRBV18	TGTGCCAGCTCACCAAGACTAGCGGACACAGATACGCAGTATTTT	CASSPRLADTDTQYF
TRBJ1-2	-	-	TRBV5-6	TGTGCCAGCAGCATGGACAGCCCCCTTATAGGAGGCTACACCTTC	CASSMDSPLIGGYTF
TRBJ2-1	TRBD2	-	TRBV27	TGTGCCAGCAGAGTATTAGCGGGGGGCATCAATGAGCAGTTCTTC	CASRVLAGGINEQFF
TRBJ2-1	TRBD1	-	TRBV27	TGTGCCAGCAGCCCTAACAGGGGATGGGGGAATGAGCAGTTCTTC	CASSPNRGWGNEQFF
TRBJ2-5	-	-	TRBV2	TGTGCCAGCAGTCTAGAGACCCAGTACTTC	CASSLETQYF
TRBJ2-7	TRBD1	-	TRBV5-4	TGTGCCAGCAGCTTGGGAACAGGGGGAGAGCAGTACTTC	CASSLGTGGEQYF
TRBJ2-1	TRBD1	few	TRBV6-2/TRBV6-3	TGTGCCAGCAGTTACTCGTTGGACAGGGGTGGGGATGAGCAGTTCTTC	CASSYSLDRGGDEQFF
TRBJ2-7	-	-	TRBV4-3	TGCGCCAGCAGCCAAGATGGAAAAAACAGGGTCTACGAGCAGTACTTC	CASSQDGKNRVYEQYF
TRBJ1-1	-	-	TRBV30	TGTGCCTCTCGGACTTTTGTGACTGAAGCTTTCTTT	CASRTFVTEAFF
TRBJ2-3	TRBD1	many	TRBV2	TGTGCCAGCAGTCTGGACAGGGGGTGGTCAGATACGCAGTATTTT	CASSLDRGWSDTQYF
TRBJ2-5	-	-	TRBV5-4	TGTGCCAGCAGCTTGGAGCCGGTTAGCCAAGAGACCCAGTACTTC	CASSLEPVSQETQYF
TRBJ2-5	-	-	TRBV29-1	TGCAGCGTTGCCCGACAGGAGCAAGAGACCCAGTACTTC	CSVARQEQETQYF
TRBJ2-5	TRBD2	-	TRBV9	TGTGCCAGCAGCGTCGGCGGGACTAGCGGACCCCAAGAGACCCAGTACTTC	CASSVGGTSGPQETQYF
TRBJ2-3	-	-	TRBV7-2	TGTGCCAGCAGCTTAGCGCAGAGAACCGGGATTACGCAGTATTTT	CASSLAQRTGITQYF
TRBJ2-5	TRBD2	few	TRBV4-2	TGTGCCAGCAGCCAAGATTACCTAGCGGGGGGGCCGCGAAGAGAGACCCAGTACTTC	CASSQDYLAGGPRRETQYF
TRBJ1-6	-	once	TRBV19	TGTGCCAGTAGTCGCGACACTCGTGCGAGCTCCTATAATTCACCCCTCCACTTT	CASSRDTRASSYNSPLHF
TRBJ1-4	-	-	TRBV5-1	TGCGCCAGCAGCCCCACAGGGCCCAACGAAAAACTGTTTTTT	CASSPTGPNEKLFF
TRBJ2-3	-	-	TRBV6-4	TGTGCCAGCAGTGACTCGGGACTTAGCACAGATACGCAGTATTTT	CASSDSGLSTDTQYF
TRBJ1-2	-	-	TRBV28	TGTGCCAGCAGTTTGACGCGGGATGGCTACACCTTC	CASSLTRDGYTF
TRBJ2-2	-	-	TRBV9	TGTGCCAGCAGCACTCGCCAGGACACCGGGGAGCTGTTTTTT	CASSTRQDTGELFF
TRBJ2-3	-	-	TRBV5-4	TGTGCCAGCAGCCAGCCGGAGCTTGGCACAGATACGCAGTATTTT	CASSQPELGTDTQYF
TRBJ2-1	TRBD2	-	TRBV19	TGTGCCAGTAGTATAGGTGGGACTAGCGGGAGGGATGAGCAGTTCTTC	CASSIGGTSGRDEQFF
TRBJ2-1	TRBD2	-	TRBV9	TGTGCCAGCAGCGTAGACCTAGCGGGAGTGAATGAGCAGTTCTTC	CASSVDLAGVNEQFF
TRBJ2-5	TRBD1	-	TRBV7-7	TGTGCTAGCAGGAAACGGGACAGGGAAAAAGAGACCCAGTACTTC	CASRKRDREKETQYF
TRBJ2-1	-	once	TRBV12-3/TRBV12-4	TGTGCCAGCAGTTTAGTTGGGGGAGGGTTCTTC	CASSLVGGGFF
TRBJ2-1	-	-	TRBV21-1	TGTGCCACCCTAGCGGGAGCGGCCAATGAGCAGTTCTTC	CATLAGAANEQFF
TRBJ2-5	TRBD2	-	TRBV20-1	TGCAGTGGTAGGCGGGGGGAGACCCAGTACTTC	CSGRRGETQYF
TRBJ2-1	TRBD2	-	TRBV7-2	TGTGCCAGCAGCTTTATGGTTAGCGGGGGGGTCTCCTACAATGAGCAGTTCTTC	CASSFMVSGGVSYNEQFF
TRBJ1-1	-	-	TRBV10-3	TGTGCCACCGCCAAGGAGGGGCAGGATGAAGCTTTCTTT	CATAKEGQDEAFF
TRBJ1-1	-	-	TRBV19	TGTGCCAGTAGTATCAGGGGTTTCACTGAAGCTTTCTTT	CASSIRGFTEAFF
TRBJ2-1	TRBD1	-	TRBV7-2	TGTGCCAGCAGCCGGACAGGGCGTGAGCAGTTCTTC	CASSRTGREQFF
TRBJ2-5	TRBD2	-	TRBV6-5	TGTGCCAGCAGTTACACTAGCGGGAATGAAGAGACCCAGTACTTC	CASSYTSGNEETQYF
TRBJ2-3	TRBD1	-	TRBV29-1	TGCAGCGTTGAGCCCCGCAGGGGGCCCGATACGCAGTATTTT	CSVEPRRGPDTQYF
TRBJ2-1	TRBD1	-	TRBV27	TGTGCCAGCAGTTACCCAGGGGGTGCCTCCTACAATGAGCAGTTCTTC	CASSYPGGASYNEQFF
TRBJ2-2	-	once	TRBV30	TGTGCCTGGAGTTCTACGAACACCGGGGAGCTGTTTTTT	CAWSSTNTGELFF
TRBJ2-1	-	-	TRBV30	-	CAWGTGTTKFF
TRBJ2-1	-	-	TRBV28	TGTGCCAGCAGTTTAGACGGAGCGGAAAGCTCCTACAATGAGCAGTTCTTC	CASSLDGAESSYNEQFF
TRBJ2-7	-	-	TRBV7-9	TGTGCCAGCAGCTTAATTGCCAGGGGAAACAACGAGCAGTACTTC	CASSLIARGNNEQYF
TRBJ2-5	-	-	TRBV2	TGTGCCAGCAGCGGCGGTTGGGAGACCCAGTACTTC	CASSGGWETQYF
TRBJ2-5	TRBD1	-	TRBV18	TGTGCCAGCTCACCTCCGACAGGGGGGTACCAAGAGACCCAGTACTTC	CASSPPTGGYQETQYF
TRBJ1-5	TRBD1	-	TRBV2	TGTGCCAGCAGCAATCCCGGGACAGGGTCTAAAGCCCAGCATTTT	CASSNPGTGSKAQHF
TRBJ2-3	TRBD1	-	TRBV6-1	TGTGCCAGCAGTGAAACCGACAGGGCGGATACGCAGTATTTT	CASSETDRADTQYF
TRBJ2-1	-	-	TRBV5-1	TGCGCCAGCAGCTGGCGGGGCCCCAAAGGCAATGAGCAGTTCTTC	CASSWRGPKGNEQFF
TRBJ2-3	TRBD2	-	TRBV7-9	TGTGCCAGCAGCTTGTTAGCGGGGGGGCCAGATACGCAGTATTTT	CASSLLAGGPDTQYF
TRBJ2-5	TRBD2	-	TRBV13	TGTGCCAGCAGTCGTAGCGGGGGAGAGACCCAGTACTTC	CASSRSGGETQYF
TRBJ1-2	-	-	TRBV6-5	TGTGCCAGCAGCTCAGGGGTTTCCCGGGGTGGCTACACCTTC	CASSSGVSRGGYTF
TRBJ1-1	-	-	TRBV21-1	TGTGCCAGCAGCAAACGGGACATCCAAGAGTTT	CASSKRDIQEF